The T cell receptor (beta chain) described here comes from a study of shared clonotypes between healthy human individuals. Study outcomes and limitations: Apart from blood, nothing was sampled; tissue repertoires likely differ.

Measured with immunoSEQ multiplex PCR; TCRdb has only the in-frame clones, and not every one. The data show roughly 590,000 clones, 95% seen once. Naive CD8 cells were CD45RO-negative, positively selected for CCR7, excluding terminally differentiated effector memory CD45RA+ cells. J was trimmed by 5 bases and V by 0 bases; bases with no gene match: 12. CDR1 and CDR2 (germline): SGHNT, YYREEE (reference sequence). CDR3 length: 17 residues. Concerning this clone itself: As yet, its antigen is unknown.

The TCR comes from a woman under 40 in good health. This chain joins TRBV5-4 and TRBJ2-5; 8 bases match TRBD2. Input material: naive CD8+ T cells sorted from blood. The CDR3 nucleotides are TGTGCCAGCAGCTTGGTAGGCGCGGGAGGTCTATGGGAGACCCAGTACTTC. This codes for CASSLVGAGGLWETQYF.